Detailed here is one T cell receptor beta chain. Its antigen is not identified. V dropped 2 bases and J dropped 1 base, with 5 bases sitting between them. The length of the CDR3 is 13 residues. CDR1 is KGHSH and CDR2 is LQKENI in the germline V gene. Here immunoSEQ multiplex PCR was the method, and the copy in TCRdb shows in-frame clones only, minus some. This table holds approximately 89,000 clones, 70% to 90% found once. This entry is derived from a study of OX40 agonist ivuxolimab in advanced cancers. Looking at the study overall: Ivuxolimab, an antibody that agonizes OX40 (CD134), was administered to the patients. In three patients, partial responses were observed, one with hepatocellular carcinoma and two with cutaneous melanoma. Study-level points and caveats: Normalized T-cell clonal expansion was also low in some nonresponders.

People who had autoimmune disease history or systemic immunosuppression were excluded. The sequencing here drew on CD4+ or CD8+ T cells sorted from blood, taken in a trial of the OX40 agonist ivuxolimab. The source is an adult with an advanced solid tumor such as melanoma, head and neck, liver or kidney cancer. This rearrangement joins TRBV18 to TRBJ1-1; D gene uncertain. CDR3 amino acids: CASSPRENTEAFF. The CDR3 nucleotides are TGTGCCAGCTCACCAAGGGAGAACACTGAAGCTTTCTTT.